This paragraph reports one T cell receptor (beta chain). Its target is unknown. This specimen belongs to a study of OX40 agonist ivuxolimab in advanced cancers. Across the study: Mean age 60 years, range about 23 to 85; roughly 82% male. Three individuals attained partial responses, comprising one hepatocellular carcinoma case and two cutaneous melanoma cases.

Germline loops: CDR1 SGDLS, CDR2 YYNGEE. CDR3 size: 13 residues. Trimming took 4 bases from V and 7 from J, leaving 14 bases between them. Findings and limits, study-wide: Expanded clones were, on average, more numerous in CD8+ T cells than in CD4+. Also present in some nonresponders was a low level of normalized T-cell clonal expansion.

Sequenced by immunoSEQ multiplex PCR; TCRdb stores in-frame clones only, minus some. The data hold 20,000 to 25,000 clones, with about 85% observed a single time. This sequence originates from an adult with an advanced solid tumor such as melanoma, head and neck, liver or kidney cancer. The chain couples TRBV9 to TRBJ1-2; D gene uncertain. Sequenced here: CD4+ or CD8+ T cells sorted from blood, sampled in a trial of the OX40 agonist ivuxolimab. Here the CDR3 reads CASSPLESSGYTF. The DNA for the CDR3 is TGTGCCAGCAGCCCCCTGGAGTCGAGTGGCTACACCTTC.